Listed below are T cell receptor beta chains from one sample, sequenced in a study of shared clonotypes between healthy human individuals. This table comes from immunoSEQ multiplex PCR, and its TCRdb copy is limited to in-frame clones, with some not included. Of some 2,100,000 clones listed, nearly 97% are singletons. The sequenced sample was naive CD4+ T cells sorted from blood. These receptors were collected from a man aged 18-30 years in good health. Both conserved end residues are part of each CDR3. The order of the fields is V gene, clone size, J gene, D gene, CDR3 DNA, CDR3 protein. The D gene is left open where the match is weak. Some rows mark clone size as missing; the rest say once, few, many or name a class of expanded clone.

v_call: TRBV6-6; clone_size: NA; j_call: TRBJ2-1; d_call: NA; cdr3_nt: TGTGCCAGCAGTTACTACTCAGACCCAGGAAATGAGCAGTTCTTC; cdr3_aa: CASSYYSDPGNEQFF
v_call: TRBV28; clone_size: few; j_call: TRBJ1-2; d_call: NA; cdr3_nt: TGTGCCAGCAGCTACCTGGAAGGCTATGGCTACACCTTC; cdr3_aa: CASSYLEGYGYTF
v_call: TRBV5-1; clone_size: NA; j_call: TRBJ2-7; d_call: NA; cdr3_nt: TGCGCCAGCAGCGTCGCCGGGACATTGTACGAGCAGTACTTC; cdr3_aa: CASSVAGTLYEQYF
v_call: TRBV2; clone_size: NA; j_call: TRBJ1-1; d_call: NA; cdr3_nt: TGTGCCAGCAAGCTGGTGAACACTGAAGCTTTCTTT; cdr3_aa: CASKLVNTEAFF
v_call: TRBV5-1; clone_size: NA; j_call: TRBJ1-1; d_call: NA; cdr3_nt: TGCGCCAGCACCCCCGAAGGGGACACTGAAGCTTTCTTT; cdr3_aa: CASTPEGDTEAFF
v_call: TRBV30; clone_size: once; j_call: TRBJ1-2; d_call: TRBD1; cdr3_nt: TGTGCCTGGAGTGAGACAGGGAGTGCTGGCTACACCTTC; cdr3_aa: CAWSETGSAGYTF
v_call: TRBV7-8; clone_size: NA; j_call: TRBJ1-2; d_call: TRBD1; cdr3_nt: TGTGCCAGCAGCTCCAGGACAGGGGCCTATGGCTACACCTTC; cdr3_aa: CASSSRTGAYGYTF
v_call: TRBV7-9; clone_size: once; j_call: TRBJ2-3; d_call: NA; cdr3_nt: TGTGCCAGCAGCCCCGGGAATGGGGGGAAGAGCACAGATACGCAGTATTTT; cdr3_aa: CASSPGNGGKSTDTQYF
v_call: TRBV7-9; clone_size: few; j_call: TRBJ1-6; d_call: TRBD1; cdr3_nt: TGTGCCAGCAGCTTGGACAGGAGCTCCTATAATTCACCCCTCCACTTT; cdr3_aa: CASSLDRSSYNSPLHF
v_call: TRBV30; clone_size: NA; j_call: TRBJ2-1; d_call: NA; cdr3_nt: TGTGCCTGGAGAGGGGCTATCTACAATGAGCAGTTCTTC; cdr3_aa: CAWRGAIYNEQFF
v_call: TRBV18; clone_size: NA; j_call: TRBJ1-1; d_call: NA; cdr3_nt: TGTGCCAGCTCACCAGGGAGGGGAGGGGTTGAAGCTTTCTTT; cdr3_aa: CASSPGRGGVEAFF
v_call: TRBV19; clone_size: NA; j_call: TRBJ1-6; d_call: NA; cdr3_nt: TGTGCCAGTAGGGAGGGACCGACAGATAATTCACCCCTCCACTTT; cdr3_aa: CASREGPTDNSPLHF
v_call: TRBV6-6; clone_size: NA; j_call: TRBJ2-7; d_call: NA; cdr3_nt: TGTGCCAGCAGTTCCAGAGAGCGACATAAATCCTACGAGCAGTACTTC; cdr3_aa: CASSSRERHKSYEQYF
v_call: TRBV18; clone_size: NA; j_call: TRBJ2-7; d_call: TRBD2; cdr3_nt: TGTGCCAGCTCACTGGGACTAGCGGGAGTCGACGAGCAGTACTTC; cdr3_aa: CASSLGLAGVDEQYF
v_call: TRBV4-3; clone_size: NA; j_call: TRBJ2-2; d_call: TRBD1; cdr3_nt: TGCGCCAGCAGCCAAGTGGGACAGATTACGAACACCGGGGAGCTGTTTTTT; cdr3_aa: CASSQVGQITNTGELFF
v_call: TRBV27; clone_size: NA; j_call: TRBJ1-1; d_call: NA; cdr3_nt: TGTGCCAGCAGTTTATCGGGGTATGCGTACACTGAAGCTTTCTTT; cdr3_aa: CASSLSGYAYTEAFF
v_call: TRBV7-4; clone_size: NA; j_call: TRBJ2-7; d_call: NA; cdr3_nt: TGTGCCAGCAGCTCGTACGAGCAGTACTTC; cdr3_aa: CASSSYEQYF
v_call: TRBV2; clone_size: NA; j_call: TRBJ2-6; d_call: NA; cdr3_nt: TGTGCCAGCAAAGGGGAGGGGGCCAACGTCCTGACTTTC; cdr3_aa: CASKGEGANVLTF